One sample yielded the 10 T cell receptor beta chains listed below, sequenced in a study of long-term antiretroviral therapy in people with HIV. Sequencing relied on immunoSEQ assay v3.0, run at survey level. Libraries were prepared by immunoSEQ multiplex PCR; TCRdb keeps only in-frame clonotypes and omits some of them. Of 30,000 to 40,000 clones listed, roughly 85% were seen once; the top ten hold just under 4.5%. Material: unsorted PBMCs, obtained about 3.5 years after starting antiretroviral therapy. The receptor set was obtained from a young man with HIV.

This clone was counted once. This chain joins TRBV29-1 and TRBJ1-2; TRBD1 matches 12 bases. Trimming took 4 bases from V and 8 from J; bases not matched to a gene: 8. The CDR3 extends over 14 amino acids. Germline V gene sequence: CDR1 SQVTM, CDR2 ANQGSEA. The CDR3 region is CSVVEGQGARGYTF. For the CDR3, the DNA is TGCAGCGTTGTGGAGGGACAGGGGGCGCGGGGCTACACCTTC.

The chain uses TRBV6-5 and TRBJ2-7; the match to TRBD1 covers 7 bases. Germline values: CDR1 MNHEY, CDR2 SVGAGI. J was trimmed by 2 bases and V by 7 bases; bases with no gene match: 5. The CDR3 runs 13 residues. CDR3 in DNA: TGTGCCAGCATTAAGACAGGGACCTACGAGCAGTACTTC. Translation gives CASIKTGTYEQYF.

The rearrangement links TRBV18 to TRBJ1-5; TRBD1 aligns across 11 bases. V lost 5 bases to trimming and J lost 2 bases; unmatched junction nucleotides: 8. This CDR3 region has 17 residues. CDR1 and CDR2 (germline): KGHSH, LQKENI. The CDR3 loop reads CASSSLGQGVGNQPQHF. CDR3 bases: TGTGCCAGCTCATCGTTGGGACAGGGGGTCGGCAATCAGCCCCAGCATTTT.

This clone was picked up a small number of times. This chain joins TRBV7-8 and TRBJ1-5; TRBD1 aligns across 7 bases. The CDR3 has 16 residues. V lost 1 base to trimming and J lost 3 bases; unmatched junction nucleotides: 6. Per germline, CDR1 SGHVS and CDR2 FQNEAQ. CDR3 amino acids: CASSLEGAAVNQPQHF. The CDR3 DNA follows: TGTGCCAGCAGCTTAGAGGGGGCGGCGGTCAATCAGCCCCAGCATTTT.

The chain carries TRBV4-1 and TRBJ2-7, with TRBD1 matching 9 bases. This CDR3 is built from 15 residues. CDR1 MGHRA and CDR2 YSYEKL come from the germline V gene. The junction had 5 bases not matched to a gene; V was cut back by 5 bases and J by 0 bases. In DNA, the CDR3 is TGCGCCAGCAGCTATGGACAGGGGTACTCCTACGAGCAGTACTTC. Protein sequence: CASSYGQGYSYEQYF.

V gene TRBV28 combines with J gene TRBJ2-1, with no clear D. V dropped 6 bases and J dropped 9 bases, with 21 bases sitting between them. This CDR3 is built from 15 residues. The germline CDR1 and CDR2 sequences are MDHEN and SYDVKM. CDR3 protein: CASSPEMLRVAEQFF. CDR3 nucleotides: TGTGCCAGCAGCCCCGAGATGCTCCGGGTGGCTGAGCAGTTCTTC. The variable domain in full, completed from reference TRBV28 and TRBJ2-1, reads DVKVTQSSRYLVKRTGEKVFLECVQDMDHENMFWYRQDPGLGLRLIYFSYDVKMKEKGDIPEGYSVSREKKERFSLILESASTNQTSMYLCASSPEMLRVAEQFFGPGTRLTVL.

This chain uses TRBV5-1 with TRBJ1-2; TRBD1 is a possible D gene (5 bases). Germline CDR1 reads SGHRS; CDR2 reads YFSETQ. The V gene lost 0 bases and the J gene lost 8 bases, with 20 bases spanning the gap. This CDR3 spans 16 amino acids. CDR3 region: CASSLGDLRDGEGYTF. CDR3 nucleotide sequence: TGCGCCAGCAGCTTGGGAGACCTCCGGGACGGCGAGGGCTACACCTTC.

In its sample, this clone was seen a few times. The CDR3: CASSDPSGQGEVAFF. CDR3 sequence (DNA): TGTGCCAGCAGTGACCCGTCGGGACAGGGAGAGGTCGCTTTCTTT. This chain links TRBV25-1 with TRBJ1-1; TRBD1 matches at 9 bases. CDR3 length: 15 amino acids. Germline V lookup: CDR1 MGHDK, CDR2 SYGVNS. The J segment lost 11 bases and the V segment lost 3 bases, leaving 13 bases of the junction unmatched.

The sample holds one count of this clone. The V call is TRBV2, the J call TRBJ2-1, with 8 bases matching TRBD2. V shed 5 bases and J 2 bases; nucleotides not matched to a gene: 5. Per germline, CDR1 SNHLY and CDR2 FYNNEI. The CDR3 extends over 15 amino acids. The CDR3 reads CASSLLAGTYNEQFF. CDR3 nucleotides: TGTGCCAGCAGTCTTCTAGCGGGCACCTACAATGAGCAGTTCTTC.

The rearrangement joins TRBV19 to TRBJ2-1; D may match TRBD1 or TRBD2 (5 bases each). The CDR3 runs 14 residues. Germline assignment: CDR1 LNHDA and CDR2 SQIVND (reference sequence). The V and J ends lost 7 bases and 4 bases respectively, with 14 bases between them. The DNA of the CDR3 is TGTGCCAGTACCGGGACCGACGGATACAATGAGCAGTTCTTC. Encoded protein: CASTGTDGYNEQFF.